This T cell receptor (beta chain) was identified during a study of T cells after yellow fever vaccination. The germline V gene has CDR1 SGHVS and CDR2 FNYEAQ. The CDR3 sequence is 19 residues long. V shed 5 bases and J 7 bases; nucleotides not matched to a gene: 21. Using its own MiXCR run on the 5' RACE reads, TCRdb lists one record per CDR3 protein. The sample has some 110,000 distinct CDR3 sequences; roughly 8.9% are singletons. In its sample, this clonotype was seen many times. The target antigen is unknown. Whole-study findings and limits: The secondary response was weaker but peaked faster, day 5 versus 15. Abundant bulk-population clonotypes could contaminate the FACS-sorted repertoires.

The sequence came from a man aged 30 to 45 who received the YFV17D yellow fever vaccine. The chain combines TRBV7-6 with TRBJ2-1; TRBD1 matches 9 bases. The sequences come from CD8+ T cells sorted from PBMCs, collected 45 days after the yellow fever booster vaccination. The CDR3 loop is CASSPLSQKPGQGWNEQFF. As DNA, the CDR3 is TGTGCCAGCAGCCCGCTATCCCAAAAACCGGGACAGGGATGGAATGAGCAGTTCTTC.